This TCR beta chain was identified during a study of blood T cell repertoires in COVID-19. Across the study: The origin of the acute and convalescent COVID-19 samples was the United States, Italy and Spain.

Cohort 3 donors were reported recovered after two negative PCRs, clearance, or symptom resolution. The assay was immunoSEQ multiplex PCR, and TCRdb's table has in-frame clones only and misses some. The table lists about 250,000 clones, 85% to 90% of them singletons, with 2.4% in the top ten. The CDR3 has 11 amino acids. Germline CDR1 is DFQATT and CDR2 is SNEGSKA (reference sequence). Trimming removed 4 bases from V and 14 bases from J; junction bases left unmatched: 5. The sequence came from a woman aged 18-30 years who had recovered from COVID-19. The sequenced sample was PBMCs or T cells enriched from blood (not recorded which). The V call is TRBV20-1, the J call TRBJ2-6, with 7 bases that match TRBD1. The CDR3 DNA sequence: TGCAGTGCTAAACTACAGGGGATCCTGACTTTC. This sequence encodes CSAKLQGILTF.